The sequence of this T cell receptor beta chain was determined in a study of PD-1 blockade in classical Hodgkin lymphoma. General study findings and limits: Significant TCR diversity gains by C4D1 occurred in CD4+ but not CD8+ cells. Newly diagnosed patients were reported to exhibit reduced baseline TCR diversity relative to healthy donors.

Described time point: cycle 4 day 1 (C4D1), after 5 to 7 weeks of nivolumab. All trial patients relapsed after autologous stem cell transplantation. Researchers used magnetic negative selection to pull out pure CD4+ T cells from thawed PBMCs. Reported best responses ranged across complete response, partial response or progressive disease. Assay used: immunoSEQ multiplex PCR; TCRdb lists only in-frame clones, some missing. The data show 9,000 to 13,000 clones, roughly 80% seen once. The CDR3 is 16 amino acids. CDR1 SEHNR and CDR2 FQNEAQ come from the germline V gene (reference sequence). V gave up 5 bases and J gave up 6 bases; unmatched junction bases: 9. With regard to this clone: Its antigen is unknown.

Material: CD4+ T cells from blood, obtained before the fourth cycle of nivolumab. V and J are TRBV7-9 and TRBJ2-7, with TRBD2 matching over 14 bases. The clonotype comes from a human donor with classical Hodgkin lymphoma. The CDR3 here is CASSPPSGLAGGEQYF. The DNA for the CDR3 is TGTGCCAGCAGCCCCCCCAGCGGACTAGCGGGGGGCGAGCAGTACTTC.